The sequence of this TCR beta chain was determined in a study of T cell changes during pregnancy in multiple sclerosis. Libraries were prepared by immunoSEQ multiplex PCR; TCRdb keeps only in-frame clonotypes and omits some of them. The sample gives tens of thousands of clones, 92% of which show up once; over 1.3% is in the top ten. With 2 bases removed from V and 6 bases from J, the gap between germline ends came to 17 bases. The CDR3 covers 17 residues. Germline V gives CDR1 MNHNS, CDR2 SASEGT. The receptor's source is a female donor with multiple sclerosis, enrolled in a pregnancy study. Sequencing used peripheral blood, obtained before pregnancy. This chain connects TRBV6-1 to TRBJ1-6; perhaps TRBD1 as D (5 bases). The CDR3 here is CASSERGQGISNSPLHF. CDR3 coding DNA: TGTGCCAGCAGTGAAAGGGGTCAGGGAATAAGTAATTCACCCCTCCACTTT.